Each of the 8 T cell receptor beta chains below was sequenced from the same sample in a study of shared clonotypes between healthy human individuals. Here immunoSEQ multiplex PCR was the method, and the copy in TCRdb shows in-frame clones only, minus some. This table has over a million clones, about 98% appearing once. Sequencing used naive CD4+ T cells sorted from blood. Subset here: CD45RA+ positively selected. Every receptor here comes from a man aged 25-40 years in good health.

This clone occurred once. The chain recombines TRBV9 with TRBJ2-1; 11 bases are shared with TRBD2. The CDR3 is 16 amino acids. Trimming removed 4 bases from V and 2 bases from J; junction bases left unmatched: 5. Germline assignment: CDR1 SGDLS and CDR2 YYNGEE. The CDR3 sequence: CASSPTSGVAYNEQFF. In nucleotides, the CDR3 is TGTGCCAGCAGCCCGACTAGCGGGGTAGCCTACAATGAGCAGTTCTTC.

This chain links TRBV27 with TRBJ2-3; D gene ambiguous. The CDR3 has 14 residues. Trimming took 7 bases from V and 2 from J, leaving 13 bases between them. The germline gives CDR1 MNHEY, CDR2 SMNVEV (reference sequence). As DNA, the CDR3 is TGTGCCAGCACCCGCGGACGGTTCACAGATACGCAGTATTTT. Its translation: CASTRGRFTDTQYF.

The chain links TRBV6-5 to TRBJ1-2; D ambiguous. This CDR3 is built from 13 residues. The V gene lost 0 bases and the J gene lost 6 bases, with 8 bases spanning the gap. Germline CDR1 reads MNHEY; CDR2 reads SVGAGI. The CDR3 loop reads CASSYSIGDGYTF. CDR3 nucleotides: TGTGCCAGCAGTTACTCGATTGGGGATGGCTACACCTTC.

With regard to this clone: The sample has other DNA sequences that encode this CDR3 too. The rearrangement joins TRBV28 to TRBJ2-2; no definite D call. Germline lookup yields CDR1 MDHEN and CDR2 SYDVKM. Trimming shortened V by 2 bases and J by 6 bases, and 7 bases separated the two germline ends. This CDR3 is 13 amino acids long. Written as DNA, the CDR3 is TGTGCCAGCAGTTTACTTGGCGCCGGGGAGCTGTTTTTT. It yields the protein CASSLLGAGELFF.

This chain uses TRBV11-2 with TRBJ2-7, with D unclear. V lost 2 bases, J lost 4 bases, and 15 bases lay in between. CDR1 SGHAT and CDR2 FQNNGV come from the germline V gene. The CDR3 contains 15 residues. CDR3 sequence reads: CASSLSYRGLYEQYF. The CDR3 nucleotides are TGTGCCAGCAGCTTAAGTTATCGAGGCCTTTACGAGCAGTACTTC.

This chain uses TRBV4-1 with TRBJ1-2; D is ambiguous. Germline lookup yields CDR1 MGHRA and CDR2 YSYEKL. The V and J ends lost 2 bases and 6 bases respectively, with 13 bases between them. The CDR3 runs to 14 residues. Written as DNA, the CDR3 is TGCGCCAGCAGCCAATGGATGGGGAACGATGGCTACACCTTC. Protein product: CASSQWMGNDGYTF.

The gene calls are TRBV11-3 and TRBJ2-3; D gene uncertain. The germline V gene encodes CDR1 SGHNT and CDR2 YENEEA. The CDR3 loop spans 13 amino acids. V was trimmed by 5 bases and J by 6 bases, leaving 12 bases between them. The chain's CDR3 is CASSPPLGDTQYF. Written as DNA, the CDR3 is TGTGCCAGCAGCCCCCCCCTAGGGGATACGCAGTATTTT.

This chain joins TRBV27 and TRBJ2-7; TRBD1 or TRBD2 may be the D gene (6 bases each). V was shortened by 6 bases and J by 4 bases, with 13 bases between the two germline ends. Looked up from germline, CDR1 is MNHEY and CDR2 is SMNVEV (reference sequence). This CDR3 is 13 amino acids long. CDR3 nucleotides: TGTGCCAGCAGCCGAGGGGGGCCTTACGAGCAGTACTTC. Translating it yields CASSRGGPYEQYF.